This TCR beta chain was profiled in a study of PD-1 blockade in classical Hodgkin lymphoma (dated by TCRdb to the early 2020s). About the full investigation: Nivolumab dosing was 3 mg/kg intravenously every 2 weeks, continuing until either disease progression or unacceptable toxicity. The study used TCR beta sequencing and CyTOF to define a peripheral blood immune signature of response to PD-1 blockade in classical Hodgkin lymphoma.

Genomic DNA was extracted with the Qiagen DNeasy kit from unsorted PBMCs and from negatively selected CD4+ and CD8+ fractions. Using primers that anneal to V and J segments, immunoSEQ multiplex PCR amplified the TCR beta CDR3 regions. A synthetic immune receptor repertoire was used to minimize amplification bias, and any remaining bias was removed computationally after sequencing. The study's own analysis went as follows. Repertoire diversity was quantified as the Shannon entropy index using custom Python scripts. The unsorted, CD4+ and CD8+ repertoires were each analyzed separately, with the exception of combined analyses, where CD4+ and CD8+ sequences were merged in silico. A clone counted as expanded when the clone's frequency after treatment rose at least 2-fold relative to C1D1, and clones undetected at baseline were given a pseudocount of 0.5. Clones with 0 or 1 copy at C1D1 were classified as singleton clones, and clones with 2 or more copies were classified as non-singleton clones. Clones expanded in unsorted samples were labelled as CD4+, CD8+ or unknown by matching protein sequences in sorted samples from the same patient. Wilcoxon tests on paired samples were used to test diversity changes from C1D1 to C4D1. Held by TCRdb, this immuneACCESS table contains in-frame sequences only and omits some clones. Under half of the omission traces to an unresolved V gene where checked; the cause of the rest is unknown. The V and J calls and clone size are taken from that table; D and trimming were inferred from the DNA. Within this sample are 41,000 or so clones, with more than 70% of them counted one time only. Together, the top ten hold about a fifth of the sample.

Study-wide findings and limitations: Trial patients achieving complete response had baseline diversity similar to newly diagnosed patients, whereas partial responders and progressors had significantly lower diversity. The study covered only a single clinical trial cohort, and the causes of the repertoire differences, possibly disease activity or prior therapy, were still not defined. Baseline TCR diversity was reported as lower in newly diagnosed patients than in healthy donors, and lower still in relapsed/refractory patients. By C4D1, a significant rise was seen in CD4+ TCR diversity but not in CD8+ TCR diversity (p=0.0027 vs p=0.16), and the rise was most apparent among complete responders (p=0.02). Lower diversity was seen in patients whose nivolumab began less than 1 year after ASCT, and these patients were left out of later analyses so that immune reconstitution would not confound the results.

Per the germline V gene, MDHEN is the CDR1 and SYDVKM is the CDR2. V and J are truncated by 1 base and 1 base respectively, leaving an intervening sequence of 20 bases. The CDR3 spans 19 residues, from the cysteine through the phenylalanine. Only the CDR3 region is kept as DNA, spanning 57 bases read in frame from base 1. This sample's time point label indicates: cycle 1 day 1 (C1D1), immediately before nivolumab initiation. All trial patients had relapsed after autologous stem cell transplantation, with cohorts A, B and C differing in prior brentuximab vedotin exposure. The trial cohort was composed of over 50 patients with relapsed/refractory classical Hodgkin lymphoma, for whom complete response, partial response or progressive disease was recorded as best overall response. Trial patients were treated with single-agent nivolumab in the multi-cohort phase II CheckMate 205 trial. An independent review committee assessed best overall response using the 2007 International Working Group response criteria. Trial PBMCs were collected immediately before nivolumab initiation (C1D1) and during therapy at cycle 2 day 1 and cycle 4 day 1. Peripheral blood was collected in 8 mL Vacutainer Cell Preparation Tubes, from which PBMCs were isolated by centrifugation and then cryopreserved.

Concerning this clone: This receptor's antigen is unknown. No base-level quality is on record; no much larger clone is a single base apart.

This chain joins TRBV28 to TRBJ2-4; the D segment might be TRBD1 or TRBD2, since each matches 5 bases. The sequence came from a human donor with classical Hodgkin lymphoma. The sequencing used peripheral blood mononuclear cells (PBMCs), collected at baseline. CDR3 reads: CASSLSGPSWGGAKNIQYF. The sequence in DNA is TGTGCCAGCAGTTTATCGGGCCCGTCGTGGGGCGGGGCCAAAAACATTCAGTACTTC.